These T cell receptor beta chains were read from a single sample in a study of identical twins. TCRdb itself ran the 5' RACE reads through MiXCR, one entry per CDR3 protein. Found here are about 250,000 distinct CDR3 sequences, about 9% of them singletons; the top ten hold roughly 3%. Separately, the same data were catalogued under a study of yellow fever vaccine responses in identical twins.

Sequencing used CD8+ T cells sorted from blood. The receptors shown here come from a woman under 30 in good health. CDR3s include the opening cysteine and the closing phenylalanine or tryptophan. The order of the fields is D gene, CDR3 length, J gene, V gene, clone size, CDR3 protein, CDR3 DNA. D genes are given only for firm matches. Some rows mark clone size as missing; the rest say once, few, many or name a class of expanded clone.

D gene: NA
CDR3 length: 16
J gene: TRBJ2-7
V gene: TRBV12-3/TRBV12-4
clone size: many
CDR3 protein: CASSLIPAASSYEQYF
CDR3 DNA: TGTGCCAGCAGTTTGATTCCAGCTGCTAGCTCCTACGAGCAGTACTTC

D gene: NA
CDR3 length: 13
J gene: TRBJ2-7
V gene: TRBV20-1
clone size: NA
CDR3 protein: CSAGADRYYEQYF
CDR3 DNA: TGCAGTGCTGGCGCTGACAGATACTACGAGCAGTACTTC

D gene: NA
CDR3 length: 15
J gene: TRBJ2-3
V gene: TRBV12-3/TRBV12-4
clone size: many
CDR3 protein: CASRRLVVGEDTQYF
CDR3 DNA: TGTGCCAGCAGACGACTAGTCGTAGGTGAAGATACGCAGTATTTT

D gene: NA
CDR3 length: 13
J gene: TRBJ2-7
V gene: TRBV7-6
clone size: many
CDR3 protein: CASSDRTSYEQYF
CDR3 DNA: TGTGCCAGCAGCGACAGGACGTCCTACGAGCAGTACTTC

D gene: TRBD1
CDR3 length: 16
J gene: TRBJ2-5
V gene: TRBV5-1
clone size: few
CDR3 protein: CASSRSGTGGRETQYF
CDR3 DNA: TGCGCCAGCAGCAGATCCGGGACAGGGGGCCGAGAGACCCAGTACTTC

D gene: TRBD1
CDR3 length: 14
J gene: TRBJ1-1
V gene: TRBV11-2
clone size: NA
CDR3 protein: CASSPRDRDTEAFF
CDR3 DNA: TGTGCCAGCAGCCCGAGGGACAGAGACACTGAAGCTTTCTTT

D gene: NA
CDR3 length: 13
J gene: TRBJ2-5
V gene: TRBV12-3/TRBV12-4
clone size: NA
CDR3 protein: CASSWAGGETQYF
CDR3 DNA: TGTGCCAGCAGTTGGGCAGGCGGGGAGACCCAGTACTTC

D gene: NA
CDR3 length: 16
J gene: TRBJ2-1
V gene: TRBV30
clone size: few
CDR3 protein: CAWSDGYMGSYNEQFF
CDR3 DNA: TGTGCCTGGAGTGACGGATACATGGGCTCCTACAATGAGCAGTTCTTC

D gene: NA
CDR3 length: 13
J gene: TRBJ2-7
V gene: TRBV11-3
clone size: few
CDR3 protein: CASSLDLGNEQYF
CDR3 DNA: TGTGCCAGCAGCTTAGATTTGGGGAACGAGCAGTACTTC

D gene: TRBD1
CDR3 length: 16
J gene: TRBJ2-3
V gene: TRBV7-9
clone size: few
CDR3 protein: CASSMGAGGRTDTQYF
CDR3 DNA: TGTGCCAGCAGCATGGGGGCAGGGGGAAGGACAGATACGCAGTATTTT

D gene: NA
CDR3 length: 16
J gene: TRBJ2-7
V gene: TRBV12-3/TRBV12-4
clone size: few
CDR3 protein: CASSLKGWQGSHEQYF
CDR3 DNA: TGTGCCAGCAGTTTGAAGGGGTGGCAGGGGTCCCACGAGCAGTACTTC

D gene: NA
CDR3 length: 17
J gene: TRBJ2-3
V gene: TRBV12-3/TRBV12-4
clone size: few
CDR3 protein: CASSLGSGGATRDTQYF
CDR3 DNA: TGTGCCAGCAGTCTAGGGAGCGGAGGGGCGACACGAGATACGCAGTATTTT

D gene: TRBD1
CDR3 length: 15
J gene: TRBJ1-1
V gene: TRBV7-6
clone size: few
CDR3 protein: CASSLGTGGIPEAFF
CDR3 DNA: TGTGCCAGCAGCCTCGGGACAGGTGGAATCCCTGAAGCTTTCTTT

D gene: TRBD1
CDR3 length: 15
J gene: TRBJ2-3
V gene: TRBV12-3/TRBV12-4
clone size: few
CDR3 protein: CASSPPGQSTDTQYF
CDR3 DNA: TGTGCCAGCAGTCCCCCGGGACAGAGCACAGATACGCAGTATTTT

D gene: TRBD2
CDR3 length: 16
J gene: TRBJ2-1
V gene: TRBV7-3
clone size: NA
CDR3 protein: CASSPGVAGGSNEQFF
CDR3 DNA: TGTGCCAGCAGCCCCGGGGTAGCGGGGGGAAGCAATGAGCAGTTCTTC

D gene: TRBD1
CDR3 length: 14
J gene: TRBJ2-7
V gene: TRBV29-1
clone size: many
CDR3 protein: CSVADRGPSYEQYF
CDR3 DNA: TGCAGCGTAGCAGACAGGGGGCCCTCCTACGAGCAGTACTTC

D gene: NA
CDR3 length: 10
J gene: TRBJ2-5
V gene: TRBV6-2/TRBV6-3
clone size: many
CDR3 protein: CASEGETQYF
CDR3 DNA: TGTGCCAGCGAGGGAGAGACCCAGTACTTC

D gene: TRBD2
CDR3 length: 14
J gene: TRBJ2-1
V gene: TRBV7-9
clone size: few
CDR3 protein: CASSFPLAGYEQFF
CDR3 DNA: TGTGCCAGCAGCTTCCCACTAGCGGGCTATGAGCAGTTCTTC

D gene: NA
CDR3 length: 12
J gene: TRBJ2-7
V gene: TRBV4-1
clone size: NA
CDR3 protein: CASSQNYYEQYF
CDR3 DNA: TGCGCCAGCAGCCAAAACTACTACGAGCAGTACTTC

D gene: NA
CDR3 length: 16
J gene: TRBJ2-7
V gene: TRBV20-1
clone size: NA
CDR3 protein: CSARYVAATSAYEQYF
CDR3 DNA: TGCAGTGCTAGATACGTGGCGGCGACATCCGCCTACGAGCAGTACTTC

D gene: NA
CDR3 length: 14
J gene: TRBJ2-5
V gene: TRBV12-3/TRBV12-4
clone size: few
CDR3 protein: CASRGQIGGETQYF
CDR3 DNA: TGTGCCAGCAGAGGACAGATCGGGGGGGAGACCCAGTACTTC

D gene: TRBD1
CDR3 length: 16
J gene: TRBJ2-3
V gene: TRBV28
clone size: NA
CDR3 protein: CASSPRGTGNRDTQNF
CDR3 DNA: TGTGCCAGCAGTCCACGGGGGACAGGGAATCGAGATACGCAGAATTTT

D gene: NA
CDR3 length: 13
J gene: TRBJ2-1
V gene: TRBV27
clone size: NA
CDR3 protein: CASSHTSDNEQFF
CDR3 DNA: TGTGCCAGCAGTCATACATCGGACAATGAGCAGTTCTTC

D gene: TRBD1
CDR3 length: 15
J gene: TRBJ2-3
V gene: TRBV11-2
clone size: NA
CDR3 protein: CASSLGQGAIDTQYF
CDR3 DNA: TGTGCCAGCAGCTTAGGACAGGGGGCAATAGATACGCAGTATTTT

D gene: TRBD1
CDR3 length: 14
J gene: TRBJ2-7
V gene: TRBV11-1
clone size: NA
CDR3 protein: CASSPQDRAYEQYF
CDR3 DNA: TGTGCCAGCAGCCCCCAGGACAGGGCCTACGAGCAGTACTTC

D gene: NA
CDR3 length: 12
J gene: TRBJ2-1
V gene: TRBV4-1
clone size: many
CDR3 protein: CASSLGGGEQFF
CDR3 DNA: TGCGCCAGCAGCCTGGGGGGCGGGGAGCAGTTCTTC

D gene: NA
CDR3 length: 16
J gene: TRBJ1-2
V gene: TRBV12-3/TRBV12-4
clone size: NA
CDR3 protein: CASSLSYQGLNYGYTF
CDR3 DNA: TGTGCCAGCAGTTTGTCTTATCAGGGCCTAAACTATGGCTACACCTTC

D gene: TRBD1
CDR3 length: 16
J gene: TRBJ1-5
V gene: TRBV6-5
clone size: few
CDR3 protein: CASSYPGQPRNQPQHF
CDR3 DNA: TGTGCCAGCAGTTACCCGGGACAGCCAAGGAATCAGCCCCAGCATTTT

D gene: NA
CDR3 length: 13
J gene: TRBJ2-2
V gene: TRBV12-5
clone size: NA
CDR3 protein: CASGYFNTGELFF
CDR3 DNA: TGTGCTAGTGGTTACTTCAACACCGGGGAGCTGTTTTTT

D gene: NA
CDR3 length: 21
J gene: TRBJ2-2
V gene: TRBV9
clone size: NA
CDR3 protein: CASSDSPGPRHNQLHTGELFF
CDR3 DNA: TGTGCCAGCAGCGACTCGCCCGGGCCACGTCACAACCAGCTGCACACCGGGGAGCTGTTTTTT

D gene: NA
CDR3 length: 19
J gene: TRBJ1-4
V gene: TRBV11-1
clone size: few
CDR3 protein: CASSSTLGGATPTNEKLFF
CDR3 DNA: TGTGCCAGCAGCTCGACCTTGGGGGGGGCTACACCAACTAATGAAAAACTGTTTTTT

D gene: NA
CDR3 length: 11
J gene: TRBJ1-1
V gene: TRBV5-1
clone size: NA
CDR3 protein: CASGEGGQAFF
CDR3 DNA: TGCGCCAGCGGGGAGGGGGGCCAAGCTTTCTTT

D gene: NA
CDR3 length: 15
J gene: TRBJ2-7
V gene: TRBV20-1
clone size: few
CDR3 protein: CSARDDGGWTYEQYF
CDR3 DNA: TGCAGTGCTAGAGATGACGGGGGTTGGACATACGAGCAGTACTTC

D gene: TRBD2
CDR3 length: 16
J gene: TRBJ2-5
V gene: TRBV6-1
clone size: few
CDR3 protein: CASSGPSGAAGETQYF
CDR3 DNA: TGTGCCAGCAGTGGTCCTAGCGGGGCCGCCGGGGAGACCCAGTACTTC

D gene: NA
CDR3 length: 12
J gene: TRBJ2-3
V gene: TRBV7-6
clone size: NA
CDR3 protein: CASSLALGAQYF
CDR3 DNA: TGTGCCAGCAGCTTAGCGCTCGGGGCGCAGTATTTT

D gene: TRBD2
CDR3 length: 14
J gene: TRBJ2-2
V gene: TRBV29-1
clone size: many
CDR3 protein: CSVAGLAGAGELFF
CDR3 DNA: TGCAGCGTTGCCGGACTAGCGGGAGCCGGGGAGCTGTTTTTT

D gene: NA
CDR3 length: 14
J gene: TRBJ2-7
V gene: TRBV7-8
clone size: NA
CDR3 protein: CASSLAGVGHEQYF
CDR3 DNA: TGTGCCAGCAGCTTAGCGGGAGTAGGGCACGAGCAGTACTTC

D gene: NA
CDR3 length: 13
J gene: TRBJ1-5
V gene: TRBV27
clone size: many
CDR3 protein: CASSRQGDQPQHF
CDR3 DNA: TGTGCCAGCAGTCGGCAGGGCGATCAGCCCCAGCATTTT

D gene: TRBD1
CDR3 length: 14
J gene: TRBJ1-1
V gene: TRBV2
clone size: NA
CDR3 protein: CASIAAGGGIEAFF
CDR3 DNA: TGTGCCAGCATCGCTGCAGGGGGGGGGATAGAAGCTTTCTTT

D gene: NA
CDR3 length: 13
J gene: TRBJ2-4
V gene: TRBV20-1
clone size: NA
CDR3 protein: CSPRTIPKNIQYF
CDR3 DNA: TGCAGTCCCCGGACCATACCCAAAAACATTCAGTACTTC

D gene: NA
CDR3 length: 15
J gene: TRBJ2-3
V gene: TRBV6-4
clone size: many
CDR3 protein: CASSDSMGSTDTQYF
CDR3 DNA: TGTGCCAGCAGTGACTCGATGGGCAGCACAGATACGCAGTATTTT

D gene: NA
CDR3 length: 13
J gene: TRBJ1-1
V gene: TRBV29-1
clone size: many
CDR3 protein: CSVEHQGRNEAFF
CDR3 DNA: TGCAGCGTTGAACATCAGGGGCGAAACGAAGCTTTCTTT

D gene: TRBD2
CDR3 length: 18
J gene: TRBJ2-3
V gene: TRBV15
clone size: many
CDR3 protein: CATSRDTVRTSYKETQYF
CDR3 DNA: TGTGCCACCAGCAGAGATACCGTCCGGACTAGCTACAAGGAGACGCAGTATTTT